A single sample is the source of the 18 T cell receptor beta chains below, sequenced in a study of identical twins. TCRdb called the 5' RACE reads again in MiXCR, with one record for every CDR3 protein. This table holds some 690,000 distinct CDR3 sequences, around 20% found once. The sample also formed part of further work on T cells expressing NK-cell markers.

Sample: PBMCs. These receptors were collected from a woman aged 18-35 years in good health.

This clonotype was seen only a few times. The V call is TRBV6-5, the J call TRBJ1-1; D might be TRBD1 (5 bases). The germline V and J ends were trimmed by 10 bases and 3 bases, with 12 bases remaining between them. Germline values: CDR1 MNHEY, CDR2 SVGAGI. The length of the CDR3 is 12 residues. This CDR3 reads CATRRGDTEAFF. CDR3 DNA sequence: TGTGCCACCCGGCGGGGGGACACTGAAGCTTTCTTT.

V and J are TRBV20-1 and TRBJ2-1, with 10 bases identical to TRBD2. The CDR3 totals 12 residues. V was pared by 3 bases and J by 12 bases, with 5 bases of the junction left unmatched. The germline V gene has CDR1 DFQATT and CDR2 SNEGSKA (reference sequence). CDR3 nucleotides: TGCAGTGCTAGTGGCAAGCGGGAGGGGCAGTTCTTC. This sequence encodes CSASGKREGQFF.

CDR3 region: CASSATGAVVLTF. The CDR3 DNA is TGCGCCAGCAGCGCCACAGGGGCCGTCGTTCTGACTTTC. V gene TRBV5-1 combines with J gene TRBJ2-6; 7 nucleotides line up with TRBD1. CDR1 is SGHRS and CDR2 is YFSETQ in the germline V gene. The CDR3 is 13 residues long. V lost 4 bases, J lost 16 bases, and 11 bases stayed unmatched.

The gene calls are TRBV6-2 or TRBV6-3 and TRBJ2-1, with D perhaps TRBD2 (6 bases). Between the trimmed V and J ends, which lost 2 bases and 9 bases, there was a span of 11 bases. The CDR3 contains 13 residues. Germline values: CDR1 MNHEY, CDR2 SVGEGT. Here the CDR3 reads CASSYGSGVEQFF. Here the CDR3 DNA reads TGTGCCAGCAGTTACGGATCGGGAGTTGAGCAGTTCTTC.

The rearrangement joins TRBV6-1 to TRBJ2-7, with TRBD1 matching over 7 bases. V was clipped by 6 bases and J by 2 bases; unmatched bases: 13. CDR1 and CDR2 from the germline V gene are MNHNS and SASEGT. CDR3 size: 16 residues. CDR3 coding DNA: TGTGCCAGCAGCCCTCAGGGGCGGACAGGTACCTACGAGCAGTACTTC. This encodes CASSPQGRTGTYEQYF.

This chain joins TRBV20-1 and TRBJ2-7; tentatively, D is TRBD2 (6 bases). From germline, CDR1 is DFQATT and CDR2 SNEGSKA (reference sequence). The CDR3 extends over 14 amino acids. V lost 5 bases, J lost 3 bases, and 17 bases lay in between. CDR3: CSASPERRGYEQYF. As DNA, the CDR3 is TGCAGTGCTTCCCCCGAGAGGCGGGGCTACGAGCAGTACTTC.

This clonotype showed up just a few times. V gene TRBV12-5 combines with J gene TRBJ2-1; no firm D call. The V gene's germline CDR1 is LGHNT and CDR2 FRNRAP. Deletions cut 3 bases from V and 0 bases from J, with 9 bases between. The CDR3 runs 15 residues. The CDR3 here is CASGFGGFSYNEQFF. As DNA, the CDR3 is TGTGCTAGTGGTTTTGGCGGATTCTCCTACAATGAGCAGTTCTTC.

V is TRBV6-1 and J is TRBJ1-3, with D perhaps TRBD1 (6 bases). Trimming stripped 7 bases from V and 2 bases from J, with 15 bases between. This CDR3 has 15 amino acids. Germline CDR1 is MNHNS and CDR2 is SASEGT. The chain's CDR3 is CASTLQGTTGNTIYF. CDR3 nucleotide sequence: TGTGCCAGCACCTTACAGGGAACAACTGGAAACACCATATATTTT.

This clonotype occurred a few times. The CDR3 loop reads CASSYWTSGRGNEQFF. CDR3 nucleotide sequence: TGTGCCAGCAGTTACTGGACTAGCGGGAGAGGAAATGAGCAGTTCTTC. V usage is TRBV6-2 or TRBV6-3 and J usage is TRBJ2-1; 13 nucleotides agree with TRBD2. The trim removed 1 base at V and 7 bases at J, leaving 4 bases unmatched. Germline V gene data show CDR1 as MNHEY and CDR2 as SVGEGT. This CDR3 is built from 16 residues.

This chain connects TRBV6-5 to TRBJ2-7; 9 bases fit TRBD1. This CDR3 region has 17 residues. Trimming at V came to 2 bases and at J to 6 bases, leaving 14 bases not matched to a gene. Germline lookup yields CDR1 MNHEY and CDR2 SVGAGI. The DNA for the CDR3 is TGTGCCAGCAGTTACCGAGAGCCGGGACAGGGTTCTGTCGAGCAGTACTTC. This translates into CASSYREPGQGSVEQYF.

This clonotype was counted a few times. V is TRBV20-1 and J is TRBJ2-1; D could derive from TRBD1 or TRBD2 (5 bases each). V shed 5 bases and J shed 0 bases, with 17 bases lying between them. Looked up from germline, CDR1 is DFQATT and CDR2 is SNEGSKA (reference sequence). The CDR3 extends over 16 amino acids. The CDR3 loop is CSAPTRGQGSYNEQFF. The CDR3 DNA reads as TGCAGTGCTCCAACACGAGGGCAGGGCTCCTACAATGAGCAGTTCTTC.

CDR3 sequence reads: CSARGGNTRGQPQHF. Written as DNA, the CDR3 is TGCAGTGCGCGAGGGGGTAATACCCGCGGGCAGCCCCAGCATTTT. V usage is TRBV20-1 and J usage is TRBJ1-5, with D possibly being TRBD1 (6 bases). The germline V gene has CDR1 DFQATT and CDR2 SNEGSKA (reference sequence). This CDR3 contains 15 residues. V lost 6 bases, J lost 7 bases, and 22 bases lay in between.

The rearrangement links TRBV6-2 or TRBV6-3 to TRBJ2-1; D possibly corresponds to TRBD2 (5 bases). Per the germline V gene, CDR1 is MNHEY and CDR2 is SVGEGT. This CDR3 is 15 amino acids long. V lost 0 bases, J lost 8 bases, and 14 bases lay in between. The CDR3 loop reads CASSYSRVEKDEQFF. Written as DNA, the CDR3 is TGTGCCAGCAGTTACTCGAGGGTTGAGAAGGATGAGCAGTTCTTC.

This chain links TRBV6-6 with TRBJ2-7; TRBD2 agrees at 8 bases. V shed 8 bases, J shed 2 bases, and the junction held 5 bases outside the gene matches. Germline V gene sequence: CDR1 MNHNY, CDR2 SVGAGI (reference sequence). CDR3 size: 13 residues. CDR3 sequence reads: CASGSGGAYEQYF. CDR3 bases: TGTGCCAGCGGGAGCGGGGGAGCCTACGAGCAGTACTTC.

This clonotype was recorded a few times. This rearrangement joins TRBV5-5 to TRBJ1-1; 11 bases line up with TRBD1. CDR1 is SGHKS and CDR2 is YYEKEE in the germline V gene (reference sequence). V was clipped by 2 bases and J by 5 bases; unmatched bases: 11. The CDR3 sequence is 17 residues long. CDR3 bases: TGTGCCAGCAGCTTAAACCCCGGGACAGGGGGACGGACTGAAGCTTTCTTT. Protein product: CASSLNPGTGGRTEAFF. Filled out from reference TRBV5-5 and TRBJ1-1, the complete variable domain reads DAGVTQSPTHLIKTRGQQVTLRCSPISGHKSVSWYQQVLGQGPQFIFQYYEKEERGRGNFPDRFSARQFPNYSSELNVNALLLGDSALYLCASSLNPGTGGRTEAFFGQGTRLTVV.

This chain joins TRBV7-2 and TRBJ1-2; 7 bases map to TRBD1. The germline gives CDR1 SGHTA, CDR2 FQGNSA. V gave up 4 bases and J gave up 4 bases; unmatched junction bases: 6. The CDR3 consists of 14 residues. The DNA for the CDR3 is TGTGCCAGCAGCTCATTACAGGGGACCTATGGCTACACCTTC. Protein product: CASSSLQGTYGYTF.

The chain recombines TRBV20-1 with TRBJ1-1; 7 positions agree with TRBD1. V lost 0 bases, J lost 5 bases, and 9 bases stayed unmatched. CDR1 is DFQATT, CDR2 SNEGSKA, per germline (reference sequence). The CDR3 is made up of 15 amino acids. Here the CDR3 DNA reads TGCAGTGCTAGAGACAGGGGGACCTTTAGGACTGAAGCTTTCTTT. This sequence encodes CSARDRGTFRTEAFF.

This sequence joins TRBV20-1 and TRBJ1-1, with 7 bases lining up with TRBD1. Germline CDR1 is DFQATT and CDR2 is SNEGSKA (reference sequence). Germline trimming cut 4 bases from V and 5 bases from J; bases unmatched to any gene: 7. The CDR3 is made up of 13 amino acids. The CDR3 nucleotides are TGCAGTGCTACTGACAGGGTAAAGACTGAAGCTTTCTTT. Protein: CSATDRVKTEAFF.